This is a list of T cell receptor beta chains from one sample in a study of blood T cells in healthy people across ages. TCRdb re-called the 5' RACE reads through MiXCR, storing one row per CDR3 protein. This sample yields 950,000 to 1,200,000 distinct CDR3 sequences, of which roughly two fifths are seen a single time; around 13% belongs to the top ten. Sequenced sample: blood. These receptors came from a man aged 18 to 30 in good health. CDR3s include the opening cysteine and the closing phenylalanine or tryptophan. Each record gives: D gene, clone size, J gene, V gene, CDR3 length, CDR3 protein, CDR3 DNA. The D gene is left open where the match is weak. Rows may omit the clone size; those that give it use once, few, many or a size class.

d_call: .
clone_size: few
j_call: TRBJ1-4
v_call: TRBV4-2
cdr3_length: 16
cdr3_aa: CASSQPDSLTNEKLFF
cdr3_nt: TGTGCCAGCAGCCAGCCCGACAGCTTAACTAATGAAAAACTGTTTTTT

d_call: .
clone_size: few
j_call: TRBJ2-7
v_call: TRBV20-1
cdr3_length: 12
cdr3_aa: CSANPADIEQYF
cdr3_nt: TGCAGTGCTAACCCCGCGGACATTGAGCAGTACTTC

d_call: .
clone_size: many
j_call: TRBJ2-3
v_call: TRBV7-3
cdr3_length: 15
cdr3_aa: CASSQSGLGTDTQYF
cdr3_nt: TGTGCCAGCAGCCAAAGTGGATTAGGCACAGATACGCAGTATTTT

d_call: .
clone_size: .
j_call: TRBJ1-2
v_call: TRBV4-1
cdr3_length: 14
cdr3_aa: CAGSQVAEIYGYTF
cdr3_nt: TGCGCCGGCAGCCAAGTGGCTGAGATCTATGGCTACACCTTC

d_call: .
clone_size: .
j_call: TRBJ1-1
v_call: TRBV9
cdr3_length: 15
cdr3_aa: CASSVGGGTNTEAFF
cdr3_nt: TGTGCCAGCAGCGTAGGAGGAGGGACGAACACTGAAGCTTTCTTT

d_call: .
clone_size: .
j_call: TRBJ1-4
v_call: TRBV7-2
cdr3_length: 15
cdr3_aa: CASSLGPARNEKLFF
cdr3_nt: TGTGCCAGCAGCTTAGGGCCAGCCCGGAATGAAAAACTGTTTTTT

d_call: TRBD1
clone_size: .
j_call: TRBJ1-2
v_call: TRBV27
cdr3_length: 17
cdr3_aa: CASSFQSGGSIKYGYTF
cdr3_nt: TGTGCCAGCAGTTTTCAGTCAGGGGGCAGTATTAAGTATGGCTACACCTTC

d_call: TRBD2
clone_size: many
j_call: TRBJ2-1
v_call: TRBV6-2/TRBV6-3
cdr3_length: 15
cdr3_aa: CASSYGGGSYNEQFF
cdr3_nt: TGTGCCAGCAGTTACGGCGGGGGTTCCTACAATGAGCAGTTCTTC

d_call: .
clone_size: once
j_call: TRBJ2-7
v_call: TRBV9
cdr3_length: 18
cdr3_aa: CASSVGDWSSGGENEQYF
cdr3_nt: TGTGCCAGCAGCGTGGGTGATTGGTCCTCGGGGGGCGAGAATGAGCAGTACTTC

d_call: .
clone_size: many
j_call: TRBJ2-7
v_call: TRBV14
cdr3_length: 14
cdr3_aa: CASSPEGDSYEQYF
cdr3_nt: TGTGCCAGCAGCCCCGAGGGGGATTCCTACGAGCAGTACTTC